What follows describes a single T cell receptor (beta chain). Its antigen is not identified. With molecular barcodes, quantitative 5'-RACE was used to make the TCR beta libraries. Using its own MiXCR run on the 5' RACE reads, TCRdb lists one record per CDR3 protein. In the table there are approximately 550,000 distinct CDR3 sequences, more than 9.5% of which are singletons. The data derive from a study of CD8 T cells in ankylosing spondylitis. The CDR3 length is 14 residues. Trimming took off 7 bases at V and 0 bases at J, with 12 bases between the two ends. Germline V gene sequence: CDR1 MNHEY, CDR2 SVGAGI. Notes on the study in general: Disease-linked clones reportedly concentrated significantly in matched ankylosing spondylitis synovial fluid. Clones that were linked to disease were CD8+ and were relatively rare in peripheral blood. Seemingly distinctive of ankylosing spondylitis blood was a TCR beta motif formed by eight highly homologous variants.

Material: blood, either unsorted or a sorted T cell fraction (not recorded which). V gene TRBV6-5 combines with J gene TRBJ1-2; D not certain. This sequence was found in a male donor with ankylosing spondylitis. CDR3 sequence: CASTLLRANYGYTF. CDR3 in DNA: TGTGCCAGCACTTTACTGCGGGCTAACTATGGCTACACCTTC.